This paragraph covers one TCR beta chain sequence. Original handling: Researchers report that nucleated cell counts were estimated from reference gene primer amplification. Assay: immunoSEQ multiplex PCR; the TCRdb copy retains only in-frame clones and omits some. That table furnishes V, J and clone size, whereas the DNA furnished D and trimming. This sample has 120,000 to 150,000 clones; around 89% occur once, and the top ten carry approximately 3%. This entry belongs to a study of blood T cell repertoires in COVID-19. About the research overall: Samples representing acute and convalescent COVID-19 were sourced from the United States, Italy and Spain. T cells, B-cell-depleted T cells, or PBMCs supplied cDNA or gDNA.

CDR3 length: 13 residues. CDR1 and CDR2 from the germline V gene are SGHRS and YFSETQ. The V gene lost 5 bases and the J gene lost 5 bases, with 12 bases spanning the gap. This chain joins TRBV5-1 and TRBJ2-3, with TRBD1 as a possible D gene (6 bases). Sequences were obtained from peripheral blood. This TCR was recovered from a woman aged 60-70 years with active COVID-19. This CDR3 is CASRVDSVDTQYF. The CDR3 coding sequence is TGCGCCAGCAGGGTGGACAGCGTAGATACGCAGTATTTT. Drawing the rest from reference TRBV5-1 and TRBJ2-3, the complete variable domain is KAGVTQTPRYLIKTRGQQVTLSCSPISGHRSVSWYQQTPGQGLQFLFEYFSETQRNKGNFPGRFSGRQFSNSRSEMNVSTLELGDSALYLCASRVDSVDTQYFGPGTRLTVL.